One sample yielded the 8 T cell receptor beta chains listed below, sequenced in a study of blood T cells in healthy people across ages. Primers used in a second PCR of about 6 to 12 cycles were a sample-barcoded 5' primer and a J-beta primer mix. TCRdb reprocessed the 5' RACE reads via MiXCR and lists one record per CDR3 protein. The sample lists roughly 800,000 distinct CDR3 sequences, approximately 25% occurring once. These data were likewise used in another study, on T cells of mothers and their children.

Sample: blood. These receptor sequences come from a boy under 18 in good health.

This clonotype was found a few times. The V call is TRBV27, the J call TRBJ1-1, with 7 nucleotides matching TRBD1. The CDR3 extends over 13 amino acids. V lost 4 bases to trimming and J lost 6 bases; unmatched junction nucleotides: 5. Germline assignment: CDR1 MNHEY and CDR2 SMNVEV (reference sequence). CDR3 bases: TGTGCCAGCAGTTGGGACAGCAAAGCTGAAGCTTTCTTT. It translates to CASSWDSKAEAFF.

This clonotype turned up a few times. The chain combines TRBV29-1 with TRBJ2-3; D unresolved. CDR3 size: 13 residues. Germline CDR1 and CDR2: SQVTM and ANQGSEA. V gave up 1 base and J gave up 6 bases, with 11 bases separating them. Here the CDR3 reads CSVEGPPVDTQYF. For the CDR3, the DNA is TGCAGCGTTGAAGGCCCACCAGTTGATACGCAGTATTTT.

This clonotype was observed a few times. Since the CDR3 does not end with the conserved phenylalanine or tryptophan, this likely comes from a read error. The DNA is omitted, as the CDR3 cannot be located on it reliably, and the CDR3 follows TCRdb's listing. This chain links TRBV3-1 with TRBJ2-1; TRBD2 is taken as the D call from the table, unchecked against the DNA. Ends included, the CDR3 has 12 residues. Germline V gene lookup returns CDR1 LGHDT and CDR2 YNNKEL (reference sequence). CDR3 amino acids: CASSHDLADISL.

This chain uses TRBV28 with TRBJ1-1; D remains ambiguous. This CDR3 has 11 amino acids. V lost 2 bases to trimming and J lost 11 bases, with 9 bases between them. Germline CDR1 reads MDHEN; CDR2 reads SYDVKM. CDR3 bases: TGTGCCAGCAGTTTACGGCTCGCGGCTTTCTTT. Amino acids: CASSLRLAAFF.

The chain has TRBV9 and TRBJ2-1; TRBD2 agrees at 8 bases. The V and J ends lost 2 bases and 9 bases, in that order; junction bases with no gene match: 7. CDR1 SGDLS and CDR2 YYNGEE come from the germline V gene. This CDR3 region has 14 residues. The CDR3 sequence is CASSVGGAAGEQFF. DNA for the CDR3: TGTGCCAGCAGCGTCGGGGGGGCCGCGGGTGAGCAGTTCTTC.

This clonotype was seen more than once but under ten times. The V and J genes are TRBV15 and TRBJ1-1; D gene uncertain. Germline CDR1 and CDR2: LNHNV and YYDKDF (reference sequence). V gave up 5 bases and J gave up 2 bases, with 12 bases separating them. The CDR3 spans 14 residues. The CDR3 nucleotides are TGTGCCACCAGCTTACCCGACTTCAACACTGAAGCTTTCTTT. Protein sequence: CATSLPDFNTEAFF.

The sample holds a few counts of this clonotype. The genes are TRBV5-1 and TRBJ1-2, with D possibly TRBD1 on 5 matching bases. The CDR3 covers 13 residues. CDR1 is SGHRS, CDR2 YFSETQ, per germline. The V end was cut by 2 bases, the J end by 1 base, with 6 bases between. The CDR3 loop reads CASSFRDNYGYTF. The CDR3, as DNA: TGCGCCAGCAGCTTCAGGGATAACTATGGCTACACCTTC.

This clonotype was seen more than once but under ten times. The chain uses TRBV29-1 and TRBJ1-2; the match to TRBD1 covers 10 bases. Unmatched junction bases numbered 5, after V lost 5 bases and J lost 5 bases. Per germline, CDR1 SQVTM and CDR2 ANQGSEA. This CDR3 spans 13 amino acids. The CDR3 nucleotides read TGCAGCGTTCTAGGGACAGGGGTGTATGGCTACACCTTC. Encoded protein: CSVLGTGVYGYTF.